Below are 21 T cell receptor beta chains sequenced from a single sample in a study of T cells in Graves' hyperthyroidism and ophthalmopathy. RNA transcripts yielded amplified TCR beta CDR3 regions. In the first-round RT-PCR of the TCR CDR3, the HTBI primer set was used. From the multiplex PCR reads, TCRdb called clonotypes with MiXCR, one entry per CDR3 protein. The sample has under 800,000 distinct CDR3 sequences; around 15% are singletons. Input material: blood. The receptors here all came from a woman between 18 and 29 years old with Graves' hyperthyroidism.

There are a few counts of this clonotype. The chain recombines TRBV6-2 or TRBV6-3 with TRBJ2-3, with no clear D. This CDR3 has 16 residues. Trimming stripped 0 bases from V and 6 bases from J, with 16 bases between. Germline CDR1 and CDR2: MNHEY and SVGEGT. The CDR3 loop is CASSYSPVIRVDTQYF. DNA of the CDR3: TGTGCCAGCAGTTACTCACCAGTCATCCGGGTGGATACGCAGTATTTT.

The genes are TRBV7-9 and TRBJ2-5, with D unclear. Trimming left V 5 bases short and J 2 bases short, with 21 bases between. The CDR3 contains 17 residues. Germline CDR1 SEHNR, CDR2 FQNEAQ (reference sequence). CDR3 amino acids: CASSPPPWLAYQETQYF. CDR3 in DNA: TGTGCCAGCAGCCCCCCCCCTTGGCTGGCCTATCAAGAGACCCAGTACTTC.

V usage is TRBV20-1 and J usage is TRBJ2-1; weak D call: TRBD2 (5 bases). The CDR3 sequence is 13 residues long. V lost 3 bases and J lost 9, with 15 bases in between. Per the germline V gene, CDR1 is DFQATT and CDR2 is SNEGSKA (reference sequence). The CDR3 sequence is CSARPISGGEQFF. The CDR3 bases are TGCAGTGCTAGGCCCATAAGCGGAGGTGAGCAGTTCTTC.

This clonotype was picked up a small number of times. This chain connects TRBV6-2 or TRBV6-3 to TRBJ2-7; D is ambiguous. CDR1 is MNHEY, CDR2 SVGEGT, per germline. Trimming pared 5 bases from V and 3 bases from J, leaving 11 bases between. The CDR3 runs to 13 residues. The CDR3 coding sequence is TGTGCCAGCAGTCGCGAGCTGGGCTACGAGCAGTACTTC. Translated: CASSRELGYEQYF.

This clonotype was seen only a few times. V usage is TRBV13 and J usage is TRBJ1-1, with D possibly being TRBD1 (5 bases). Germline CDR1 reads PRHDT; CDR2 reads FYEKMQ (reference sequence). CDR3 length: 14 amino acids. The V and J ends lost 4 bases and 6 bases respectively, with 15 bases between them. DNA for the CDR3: TGTGCCAGCAGCTCGACGCAGGGTTGGGCTGAAGCTTTCTTT. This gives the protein CASSSTQGWAEAFF. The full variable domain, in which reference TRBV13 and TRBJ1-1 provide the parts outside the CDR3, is AAGVIQSPRHLIKEKRETATLKCYPIPRHDTVYWYQQGPGQDPQFLISFYEKMQSDKGSIPDRFSAQQFSDYHSELNMSSLELGDSALYFCASSSTQGWAEAFFGQGTRLTVV.

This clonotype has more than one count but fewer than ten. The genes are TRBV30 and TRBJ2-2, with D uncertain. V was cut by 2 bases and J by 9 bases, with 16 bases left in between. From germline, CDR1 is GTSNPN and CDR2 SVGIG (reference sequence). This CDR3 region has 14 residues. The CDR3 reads CAWSTELLVRELFF. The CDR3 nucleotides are TGTGCCTGGAGTACGGAGTTATTGGTGAGGGAGCTGTTTTTT.

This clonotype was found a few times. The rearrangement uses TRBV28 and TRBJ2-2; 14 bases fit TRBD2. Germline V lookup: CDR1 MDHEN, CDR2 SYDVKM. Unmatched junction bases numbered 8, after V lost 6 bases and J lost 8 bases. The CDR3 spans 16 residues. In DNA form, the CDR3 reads TGTGCCAGCAGACCGGGACTAGCGGGAGTTCTAGGGGAGCTGTTTTTT. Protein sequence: CASRPGLAGVLGELFF.

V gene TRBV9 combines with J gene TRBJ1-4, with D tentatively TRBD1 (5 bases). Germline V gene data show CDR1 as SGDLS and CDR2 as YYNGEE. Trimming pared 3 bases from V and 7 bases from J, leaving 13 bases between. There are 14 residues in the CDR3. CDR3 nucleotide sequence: TGTGCCAGCAGCGACGGGGCCTGGGGTGAAAAACTGTTTTTT. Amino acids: CASSDGAWGEKLFF. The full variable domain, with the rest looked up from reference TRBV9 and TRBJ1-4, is DSGVTQTPKHLITATGQRVTLRCSPRSGDLSVYWYQQSLDQGLQFLIQYYNGEERAKGNILERFSAQQFPDLHSELNLSSLELGDSALYFCASSDGAWGEKLFFGSGTQLSVL.

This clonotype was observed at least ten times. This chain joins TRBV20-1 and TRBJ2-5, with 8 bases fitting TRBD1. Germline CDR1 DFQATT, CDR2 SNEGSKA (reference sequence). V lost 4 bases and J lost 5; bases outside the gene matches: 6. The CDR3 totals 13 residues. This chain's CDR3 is CSANRQGRETQYF. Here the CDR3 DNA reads TGCAGTGCTAATCGACAGGGGAGGGAGACCCAGTACTTC.

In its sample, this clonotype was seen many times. The CDR3 sequence is CASSPATGGYYQPQHF. The DNA for the CDR3 is TGTGCCAGTAGCCCCGCCACAGGGGGCTATTATCAGCCCCAGCATTTT. This chain links TRBV19 with TRBJ1-5; 9 bases fit TRBD1. The trim removed 6 bases at V and 5 bases at J, leaving 11 bases unmatched. The germline V gene encodes CDR1 LNHDA and CDR2 SQIVND (reference sequence). The CDR3 is 16 amino acids.

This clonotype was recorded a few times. CDR3 bases: TGTGCCAGCAGCGAGGACCGGGACAGGGGTTCCTACGAGCAGTACTTC. It is translated as CASSEDRDRGSYEQYF. The chain couples TRBV7-9 to TRBJ2-7; TRBD1 agrees at 10 bases. Germline assignment: CDR1 SEHNR and CDR2 FQNEAQ (reference sequence). After removal of 5 bases from V and 1 base from J, the junction contained 8 bases not matched to a gene. The CDR3 runs to 16 residues.

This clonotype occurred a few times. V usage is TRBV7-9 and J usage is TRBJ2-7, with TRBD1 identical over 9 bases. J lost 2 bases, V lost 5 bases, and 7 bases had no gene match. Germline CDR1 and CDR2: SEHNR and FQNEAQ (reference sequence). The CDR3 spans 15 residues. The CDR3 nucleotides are TGTGCCAGCAGCCCAACATGGGACAGGGCCTACGAGCAGTACTTC. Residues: CASSPTWDRAYEQYF.

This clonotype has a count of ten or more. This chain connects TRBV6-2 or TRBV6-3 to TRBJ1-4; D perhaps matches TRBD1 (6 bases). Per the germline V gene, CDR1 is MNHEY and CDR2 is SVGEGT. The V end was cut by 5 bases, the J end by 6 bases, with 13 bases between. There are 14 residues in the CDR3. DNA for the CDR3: TGTGCCAGCAGTCCGGGACAAGTGGATGAAAAACTGTTTTTT. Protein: CASSPGQVDEKLFF.

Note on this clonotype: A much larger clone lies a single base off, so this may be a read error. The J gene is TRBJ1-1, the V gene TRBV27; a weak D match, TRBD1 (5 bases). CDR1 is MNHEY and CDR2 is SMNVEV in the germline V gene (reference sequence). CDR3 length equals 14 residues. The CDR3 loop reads CASSSGLSNTGAFF. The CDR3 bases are TGTGCCAGCAGTTCGGGACTTTCGAACACTGGAGCTTTCTTT.

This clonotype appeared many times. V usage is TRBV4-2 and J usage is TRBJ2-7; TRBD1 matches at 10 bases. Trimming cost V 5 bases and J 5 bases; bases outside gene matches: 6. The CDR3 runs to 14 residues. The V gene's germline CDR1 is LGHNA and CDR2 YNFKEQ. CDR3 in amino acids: CASSSRQGANEQYF. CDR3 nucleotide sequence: TGTGCCAGCAGCAGCCGACAGGGGGCTAACGAGCAGTACTTC.

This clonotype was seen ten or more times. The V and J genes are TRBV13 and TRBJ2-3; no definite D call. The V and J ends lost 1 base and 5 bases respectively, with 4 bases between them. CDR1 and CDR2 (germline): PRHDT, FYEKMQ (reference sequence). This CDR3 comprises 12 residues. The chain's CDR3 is CASSLEQDTQYF. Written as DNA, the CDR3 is TGTGCCAGCAGCTTAGAACAAGATACGCAGTATTTT.

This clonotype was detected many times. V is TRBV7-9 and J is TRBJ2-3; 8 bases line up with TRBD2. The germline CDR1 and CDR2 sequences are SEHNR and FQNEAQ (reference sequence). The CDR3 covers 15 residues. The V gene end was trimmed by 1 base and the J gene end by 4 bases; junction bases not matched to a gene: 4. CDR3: CASSLGSGGPDTQYF. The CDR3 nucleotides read TGTGCCAGCAGCTTAGGATCGGGAGGGCCAGATACGCAGTATTTT.

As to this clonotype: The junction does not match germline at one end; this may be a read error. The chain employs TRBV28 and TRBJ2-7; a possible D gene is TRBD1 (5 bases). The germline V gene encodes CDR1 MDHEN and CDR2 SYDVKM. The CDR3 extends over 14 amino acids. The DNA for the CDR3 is TGTGCCAACAGTCCCCTCACAGGCACCTACGAGCAGTACTTC. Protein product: CANSPLTGTYEQYF.

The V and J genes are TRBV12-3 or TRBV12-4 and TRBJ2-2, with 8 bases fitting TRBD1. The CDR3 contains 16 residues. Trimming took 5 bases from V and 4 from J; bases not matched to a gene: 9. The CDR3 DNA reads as TGTGCCAGCAGTCCGGACTCTGGGACAGGCACCGGGGAGCTGTTTTTT. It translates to CASSPDSGTGTGELFF.

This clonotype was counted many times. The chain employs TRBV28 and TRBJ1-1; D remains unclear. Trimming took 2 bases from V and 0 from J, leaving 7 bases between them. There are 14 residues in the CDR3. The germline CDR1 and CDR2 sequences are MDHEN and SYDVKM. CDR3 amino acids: CASSLNNMNTEAFF. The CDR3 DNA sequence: TGTGCCAGCAGTTTAAACAACATGAACACTGAAGCTTTCTTT.

The CDR3 bases are TGTGCCAGCAGCTCTGCAGTGAATTCACCCCTCCACTTT. Its protein is CASSSAVNSPLHF. The chain is built from TRBV7-2 and TRBJ1-6; D not certain. V dropped 4 bases and J dropped 7 bases, with 8 bases sitting between them. This CDR3 spans 13 amino acids. The germline CDR1 and CDR2 sequences are SGHTA and FQGNSA.